Shown below are 18 T cell receptor beta chains from a single sample sequenced in a study of blood T cell repertoires in COVID-19. Libraries were prepared by immunoSEQ multiplex PCR; TCRdb keeps only in-frame clonotypes and omits some of them. Of 120,000 or so clones listed, 70% to 90% were seen once; the top ten hold about 3.5%. Sequenced input: peripheral blood. All receptors come from a woman between 50 and 59 years old with acute or convalescent COVID-19.

V usage is TRBV28 and J usage is TRBJ1-4, with D possibly TRBD1 on 6 matching bases. Germline CDR1 and CDR2: MDHEN and SYDVKM. Trimming left V 5 bases short and J 10 bases short, with 23 bases between. This CDR3 spans 16 amino acids. CDR3 loop: CASSPRGSRTGGKLFF. The CDR3 coding sequence is TGTGCCAGCAGTCCGAGGGGGTCCCGGACGGGAGGAAAACTGTTTTTT.

This chain uses TRBV2 with TRBJ1-5; TRBD1 matches 7 bases. The CDR3 extends over 13 amino acids. V gave up 8 bases and J gave up 7 bases; unmatched junction bases: 8. Per the germline V gene, CDR1 is SNHLY and CDR2 is FYNNEI. CDR3 DNA sequence: TGTGCCAGCGAGCTAGACAGGGCGCAGCCCCAGCATTTT. Translating gives CASELDRAQPQHF.

The chain links TRBV18 to TRBJ2-5, with D perhaps matching TRBD1 (6 bases). V gave up 6 bases and J gave up 4 bases, with 18 bases separating them. Germline-derived CDR1 and CDR2 are KGHSH and LQKENI. The CDR3 consists of 15 residues. The CDR3 DNA reads TGTGCCAGCTCTCCCGAGGGACAACGTGGAGAGACCCAGTACTTC. This encodes CASSPEGQRGETQYF.

The rearrangement links TRBV5-1 to TRBJ2-7; TRBD2 matches at 8 bases. This CDR3 spans 15 amino acids. CDR1 and CDR2 from the germline V gene are SGHRS and YFSETQ. Unmatched junction bases numbered 6, after V lost 4 bases and J lost 0 bases. The CDR3 spells CASSLTTSVSYEQYF. In DNA form, the CDR3 reads TGCGCCAGCAGCCTAACGACTAGCGTCTCCTACGAGCAGTACTTC.

This chain connects TRBV28 to TRBJ2-1; TRBD2 matches 11 bases. V lost 7 bases and J lost 8; bases outside the gene matches: 10. From germline, CDR1 is MDHEN and CDR2 SYDVKM. The CDR3 spans 15 residues. The CDR3: CASKGSALAGDEQFF. The CDR3 nucleotides read TGTGCCAGCAAGGGTTCAGCACTAGCGGGAGATGAGCAGTTCTTC.

This clone was counted a few times. V gene TRBV5-6 combines with J gene TRBJ2-3; 8 bases align to TRBD1. This CDR3 has 14 residues. The V segment lost 8 bases and the J segment 0 bases; nucleotides outside the gene matches: 5. Germline V lookup: CDR1 SGHDT, CDR2 YYEEEE. The CDR3 here is CASTGDRSTDTQYF. The CDR3 region has the DNA TGTGCCAGTACCGGGGACAGGAGCACAGATACGCAGTATTTT.

This chain connects TRBV5-4 to TRBJ2-6; a possible D gene is TRBD2 (6 bases). The germline V and J ends were trimmed by 0 bases and 4 bases, with 11 bases remaining between them. Germline-derived CDR1 and CDR2 are SGHNT and YYREEE (reference sequence). CDR3 length: 16 amino acids. CDR3 coding DNA: TGTGCCAGCAGCTTGGGGGGCGCGGGAGGGGCCAACGTCCTGACTTTC. This sequence encodes CASSLGGAGGANVLTF.

The rearrangement joins TRBV14 to TRBJ1-1; 7 nucleotides line up with TRBD1. V was pared by 2 bases and J by 0 bases, with 3 bases of the junction left unmatched. CDR1 SGHDN and CDR2 FVKESK come from the germline V gene. This CDR3 spans 15 amino acids. As DNA, the CDR3 is TGTGCCAGCAGCCAACACAGGGGAATGAACACTGAAGCTTTCTTT. Its translation: CASSQHRGMNTEAFF. Using reference TRBV14 and TRBJ1-1 for the parts outside the CDR3, the full variable domain is EAGVTQFPSHSVIEKGQTVTLRCDPISGHDNLYWYRRVMGKEIKFLLHFVKESKQDESGMPNNRFLAERTGGTYSTLKVQPAELEDSGVYFCASSQHRGMNTEAFFGQGTRLTVV.

The chain links TRBV5-4 to TRBJ2-1; D unclear. Germline assignment: CDR1 SGHNT and CDR2 YYREEE (reference sequence). The CDR3 extends over 15 amino acids. V lost 4 bases, J lost 4 bases, and 15 bases lay in between. In DNA form, the CDR3 reads TGTGCCAGCAGCCCAACCTTCACGGGTTACAATGAGCAGTTCTTC. This sequence encodes CASSPTFTGYNEQFF. Full variable domain (rest looked up from reference TRBV5-4 and TRBJ2-1): ETGVTQSPTHLIKTRGQQVTLRCSSQSGHNTVSWYQQALGQGPQFIFQYYREEENGRGNFPPRFSGLQFPNYSSELNVNALELDDSALYLCASSPTFTGYNEQFFGPGTRLTVL.

The gene calls are TRBV9 and TRBJ2-1; 8 nucleotides align to TRBD2. CDR1 is SGDLS and CDR2 is YYNGEE in the germline V gene. V shed 0 bases, J shed 9 bases, and the junction held 8 bases outside the gene matches. The CDR3 is made up of 15 amino acids. The CDR3 DNA is TGTGCCAGCAGCGTAGGATGGTCGGGAGGGGGTGAGCAGTTCTTC. Its protein is CASSVGWSGGGEQFF.

The chain links TRBV6-5 to TRBJ1-1; 9 nucleotides align to TRBD1. The V and J ends lost 4 bases and 4 bases, in that order; junction bases with no gene match: 10. CDR3 length: 16 amino acids. Germline V CDR1 and CDR2: MNHEY, SVGAGI. The CDR3 region is CASSSLGQGSPTEAFF. For the CDR3, the DNA is TGTGCCAGCAGTTCTCTCGGACAGGGGTCTCCCACTGAAGCTTTCTTT.

This chain joins TRBV28 and TRBJ2-7; 8 bases align to TRBD1. The CDR3 is 14 amino acids. Germline loops: CDR1 MDHEN, CDR2 SYDVKM. The junction had 6 bases not matched to a gene; V was cut back by 5 bases and J by 3 bases. The CDR3 DNA reads as TGTGCCAGCAGTGGGACAGGTGGGGGCTACGAGCAGTACTTC. This sequence encodes CASSGTGGGYEQYF.

This chain links TRBV6-2 or TRBV6-3 with TRBJ1-2, with TRBD1 as a possible D gene (5 bases). The CDR3 is made up of 12 amino acids. The V end lost 4 bases, the J end lost 5 bases, and 8 bases lay between the germline ends. Germline CDR1 is MNHEY and CDR2 is SVGEGT. DNA for the CDR3: TGTGCCAGCAGTTCCCAGGGATATGGCTACACCTTC. It encodes CASSSQGYGYTF.

The chain couples TRBV28 to TRBJ1-5; TRBD1 matches 7 bases. CDR3 size: 15 residues. The germline gives CDR1 MDHEN, CDR2 SYDVKM. Unmatched junction bases numbered 8, after V lost 5 bases and J lost 4 bases. CDR3 region: CASSAWTGGNQPQHF. The CDR3 DNA reads TGTGCCAGCAGTGCGTGGACAGGTGGTAATCAGCCCCAGCATTTT.

The chain couples TRBV7-2 to TRBJ2-3, with TRBD1 matching 8 bases. V gave up 5 bases and J gave up 4 bases; unmatched junction bases: 11. The CDR3 spans 16 residues. Per germline, CDR1 SGHTA and CDR2 FQGNSA. The CDR3 DNA sequence: TGTGCCAGCAGCCCAGGGGGCGGAAATAGAGCAGATACGCAGTATTTT. It translates to CASSPGGGNRADTQYF.

This rearrangement joins TRBV28 to TRBJ1-1, with a weak D call TRBD1 (6 bases). V gave up 9 bases and J gave up 1 base, with 15 bases separating them. The CDR3 has 14 residues. CDR1 and CDR2 from the germline V gene are MDHEN and SYDVKM. The CDR3 region has the DNA TGTGCCAGGGGAGTCACAGGGACGAACACTGAAGCTTTCTTT. Translation: CARGVTGTNTEAFF.

This clone turned up a few times. The chain combines TRBV15 with TRBJ2-1; possible D gene TRBD2, 5 bases. V lost 4 bases and J 8 bases, leaving 12 bases between the germline ends. The CDR3 has 13 amino acids. Germline V gene sequence: CDR1 LNHNV, CDR2 YYDKDF (reference sequence). CDR3 sequence: CATSNSVNYEQFF. In DNA form, the CDR3 reads TGTGCCACCAGCAATAGCGTTAACTATGAGCAGTTCTTC. The full variable domain, with the rest looked up from reference TRBV15 and TRBJ2-1, is DAMVIQNPRYQVTQFGKPVTLSCSQTLNHNVMYWYQQKSSQAPKLLFHYYDKDFNNEADTPDNFQSRRPNTSFCFLDIRSPGLGDTAMYLCATSNSVNYEQFFGPGTRLTVL.

The chain joins TRBV5-1 to TRBJ2-7; D is ambiguous. The germline V gene encodes CDR1 SGHRS and CDR2 YFSETQ. The CDR3 consists of 12 residues. V gave up 4 bases and J gave up 5 bases, with 10 bases separating them. The CDR3 DNA reads TGCGCCAGCAGCGACACTCCAAACGAGCAGTACTTC. Encoded protein: CASSDTPNEQYF.